The 20 T cell receptor beta chains reported below all come from one sample, sequenced in a study of T-cell memory formation after mild COVID-19. TCRdb itself ran the 5' RACE reads through MiXCR, one entry per CDR3 protein. The data hold just under 150,000 distinct CDR3 sequences, with roughly 6.3% observed a single time. The source material was PBMCs or a T cell subset sorted from them (not recorded which). Receptors were obtained from an adult woman who had mild COVID-19 (a few samples of this study predate the infection). Cell type and time point are not known.

This clonotype was detected many times. The chain recombines TRBV14 with TRBJ2-1, with D possibly matching TRBD2 (5 bases). This CDR3 comprises 17 residues. Germline assignment: CDR1 SGHDN and CDR2 FVKESK. Trimming took off 1 base at V and 3 bases at J, with 16 bases between the two ends. CDR3 amino acids: CASSQGGLRRDYNEQFF. In nucleotides, the CDR3 is TGTGCCAGCAGCCAAGGGGGATTACGCCGGGACTACAATGAGCAGTTCTTC. The complete variable domain, with remaining parts taken from reference TRBV14 and TRBJ2-1, reads EAGVTQFPSHSVIEKGQTVTLRCDPISGHDNLYWYRRVMGKEIKFLLHFVKESKQDESGMPNNRFLAERTGGTYSTLKVQPAELEDSGVYFCASSQGGLRRDYNEQFFGPGTRLTVL.

Concerning this clonotype itself: One end of the junction fails to match germline, which may point to a read error. This chain links TRBV29-1 with TRBJ1-4; 8 bases are shared with TRBD1. The germline V gene encodes CDR1 SQVTM and CDR2 ANQGSEA. The CDR3 consists of 15 residues. CDR3 nucleotides: TGCAGCGTTGAAGATCTAAGGACAGGGTATCGAAAAGTGTTTTTT. Translated: CSVEDLRTGYRKVFF.

CDR3 region: CASSKNGTQGYYYEQYF. CDR3 DNA sequence: TGTGCCAGCAGCAAAAATGGGACGCAGGGGTACTACTACGAGCAGTACTTC. The chain carries TRBV21-1 and TRBJ2-7; the table names TRBD1, a call not compared with the DNA. TRBV21-1 is classified as a pseudogene. CDR3 length equals 17 residues.

In this sample, this clonotype turned up a few times. The chain is built from TRBV5-1 and TRBJ1-2, with 9 bases fitting TRBD1. The CDR3 is made up of 14 amino acids. V lost 4 bases to trimming and J lost 2 bases; unmatched junction nucleotides: 3. CDR1 is SGHRS and CDR2 is YFSETQ in the germline V gene. The CDR3 nucleotides are TGCGCCAGCAGCGCCGGGACAGGGAACTATGGCTACACCTTC. It codes for CASSAGTGNYGYTF. The full variable domain, with the rest looked up from reference TRBV5-1 and TRBJ1-2, is KAGVTQTPRYLIKTRGQQVTLSCSPISGHRSVSWYQQTPGQGLQFLFEYFSETQRNKGNFPGRFSGRQFSNSRSEMNVSTLELGDSALYLCASSAGTGNYGYTFGSGTRLTVV.

This clonotype was counted between two and nine times. CDR3 region: CASSGSGGASPLHF. The CDR3 DNA is TGTGCCAGCAGTGGGTCAGGGGGAGCTTCACCCCTCCACTTT. This sequence joins TRBV25-1 and TRBJ1-6, with 7 positions matching TRBD1. The junction had 6 bases not matched to a gene; V was cut back by 4 bases and J by 9 bases. CDR3 size: 14 residues. Germline CDR1 is MGHDK and CDR2 is SYGVNS.

This clonotype was detected ten times or more. The CDR3 DNA follows: TGTGCCAGCAGTCCAACCTTAGGACAGGGTAGTGATGAGCAGTTCTTC. This sequence encodes CASSPTLGQGSDEQFF. The chain carries TRBV12-3 or TRBV12-4 and TRBJ2-1; 8 bases line up with TRBD1. Trimming at V came to 5 bases and at J to 8 bases, leaving 14 bases not matched to a gene. This CDR3 region has 16 residues.

This clonotype was found a few times. The chain has TRBV20-1 and TRBJ2-3; 8 nucleotides line up with TRBD2. Per germline, CDR1 DFQATT and CDR2 SNEGSKA (reference sequence). V shed 3 bases, J shed 0 bases, and the junction held 5 bases outside the gene matches. The CDR3 extends over 15 amino acids. CDR3 bases: TGCAGTGCTAGCGGGAGGGTTAGTAGCACAGATACGCAGTATTTT. It yields the protein CSASGRVSSTDTQYF.

This clonotype showed up just a few times. This chain joins TRBV6-5 and TRBJ2-7, with TRBD1 matching over 7 bases. Trimming removed 5 bases from V and 0 bases from J; junction bases left unmatched: 4. Looked up from germline, CDR1 is MNHEY and CDR2 is SVGAGI. CDR3 length: 14 residues. The CDR3 DNA is TGTGCCAGCAGTGAACCAGGGGGCTCCTACGAGCAGTACTTC. The encoded protein is CASSEPGGSYEQYF.

The chain combines TRBV5-1 with TRBJ1-1, with D unclear. V was trimmed by 1 base and J by 2 bases, leaving 15 bases between them. Germline V gene data show CDR1 as SGHRS and CDR2 as YFSETQ. The CDR3 is made up of 16 amino acids. The CDR3 sequence: CASSLLGSGFNTEAFF. The CDR3, as DNA: TGCGCCAGCAGCTTGCTCGGGTCCGGGTTCAACACTGAAGCTTTCTTT.

This rearrangement joins TRBV5-1 to TRBJ1-5, with D possibly being TRBD1 (5 bases). The V end was cut by 0 bases, the J end by 11 bases, with 18 bases between. This CDR3 has 15 residues. Germline V CDR1 and CDR2: SGHRS, YFSETQ. The CDR3 region has the DNA TGCGCCAGCAGCTTGGATGGCGCCGGGGCCCTCACCCAGCATTTT. Its translation is CASSLDGAGALTQHF.

This clonotype was observed many times. The rearrangement joins TRBV5-1 to TRBJ2-2, with no clear D. Germline V gene sequence: CDR1 SGHRS, CDR2 YFSETQ. Between the trimmed V and J ends, which lost 3 bases and 4 bases, there was a span of 13 bases. The CDR3 spans 15 residues. In DNA, the CDR3 is TGCGCCAGCAGCTCGTATTTCATGGGCACCGGGGAGCTGTTTTTT. It codes for CASSSYFMGTGELFF.

This clonotype was seen only a few times. This rearrangement joins TRBV19 to TRBJ1-2, with 8 bases fitting TRBD1. Germline trimming cut 4 bases from V and 8 bases from J; bases unmatched to any gene: 12. CDR3 length: 15 amino acids. Germline values: CDR1 LNHDA, CDR2 SQIVND (reference sequence). CDR3 sequence (DNA): TGTGCCAGTAGTAGACAGACGGACAGGGCTGGCGGCTACACCTTC. Amino acids: CASSRQTDRAGGYTF.

This clonotype has a count of ten or more. The V call is TRBV12-3 or TRBV12-4, the J call TRBJ1-1; D is undetermined. The length of the CDR3 is 13 residues. V lost 6 bases and J 6 bases, leaving 14 bases between the germline ends. CDR3 nucleotides: TGTGCCAGCAGGCCGGGTCAGGTCCCTGAAGCTTTCTTT. It codes for CASRPGQVPEAFF.

This clonotype was detected a few times. The chain is built from TRBV19 and TRBJ2-1; D call uncertain. V was trimmed by 3 bases and J by 4 bases, leaving 10 bases between them. The CDR3 totals 14 residues. Germline assignment: CDR1 LNHDA and CDR2 SQIVND (reference sequence). CDR3 in amino acids: CASSIYGQYNEQFF. The CDR3 nucleotides are TGTGCCAGTAGTATTTACGGGCAGTACAATGAGCAGTTCTTC.

The table lists this clonotype with many counts. The chain links TRBV7-2 to TRBJ1-2; no clear D. Germline V gene data show CDR1 as SGHTA and CDR2 as FQGNSA. V was cut by 1 base and J by 1 base, with 7 bases left in between. CDR3 length: 14 amino acids. The CDR3 nucleotides are TGTGCCAGCAGCTTAGGCGCAATTAACTATGGCTACACCTTC. It yields the protein CASSLGAINYGYTF.

This clonotype appeared a few times. V gene TRBV5-4 combines with J gene TRBJ2-7; D is possibly TRBD2 (6 bases). The CDR3 spans 15 residues. Germline lookup yields CDR1 SGHNT and CDR2 YYREEE (reference sequence). V gave up 1 base and J gave up 5 bases, with 16 bases separating them. The CDR3: CASSLWPSGAHEQYF. The CDR3 region has the DNA TGTGCCAGCAGCTTGTGGCCTTCGGGAGCGCACGAGCAGTACTTC.

This clonotype was seen many times. The chain couples TRBV12-3 or TRBV12-4 to TRBJ2-4; maybe TRBD1 (6 bases). The CDR3 covers 16 residues. Trimming removed 5 bases at V and 3 bases at J, with 17 bases between. CDR3 protein: CASSRRQDIVKNIQYF. CDR3 nucleotides: TGTGCCAGCAGTCGCCGACAGGATATTGTCAAAAACATTCAGTACTTC.

This chain connects TRBV2 to TRBJ2-1; 12 bases map to TRBD2. J lost 9 bases, V lost 7 bases, and 7 bases had no gene match. The CDR3 has 14 amino acids. Germline V gene data show CDR1 as SNHLY and CDR2 as FYNNEI. The CDR3 DNA is TGTGCCAGCAACCGACTAGCGGGGGAGGTTGAGCAGTTCTTC. Encoded protein: CASNRLAGEVEQFF.

This clonotype was seen many times. The chain has TRBV25-1 and TRBJ2-2, with D possibly TRBD1 on 7 matching bases. The germline V gene has CDR1 MGHDK and CDR2 SYGVNS. CDR3 size: 14 residues. Trimming took off 7 bases at V and 5 bases at J, with 14 bases between the two ends. CDR3 sequence: CASKRDSGTGELFF. CDR3 DNA sequence: TGTGCCAGCAAACGGGACAGCGGGACCGGGGAGCTGTTTTTT.

Ten or more counts support this clonotype. The genes are TRBV6-5 and TRBJ2-7, with D possibly matching TRBD1 (5 bases). The V end was cut by 6 bases, the J end by 5 bases, with 20 bases between. CDR1 is MNHEY and CDR2 is SVGAGI in the germline V gene. There are 15 residues in the CDR3. The CDR3 protein is CASRRGHLLAHEQYF. As DNA, the CDR3 is TGTGCCAGCAGGCGAGGACACCTCCTCGCGCACGAGCAGTACTTC.